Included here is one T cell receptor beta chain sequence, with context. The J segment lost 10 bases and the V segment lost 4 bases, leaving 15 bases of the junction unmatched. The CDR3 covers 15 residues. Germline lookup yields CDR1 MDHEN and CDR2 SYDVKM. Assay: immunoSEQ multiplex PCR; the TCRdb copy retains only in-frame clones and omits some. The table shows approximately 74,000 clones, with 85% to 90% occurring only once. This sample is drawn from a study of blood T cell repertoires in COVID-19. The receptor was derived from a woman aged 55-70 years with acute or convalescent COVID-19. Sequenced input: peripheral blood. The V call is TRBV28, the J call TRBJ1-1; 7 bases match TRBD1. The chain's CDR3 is CASSSQGGSKKGAFF. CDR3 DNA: TGTGCCAGCAGTTCTCAGGGGGGCTCGAAGAAAGGAGCTTTCTTT.